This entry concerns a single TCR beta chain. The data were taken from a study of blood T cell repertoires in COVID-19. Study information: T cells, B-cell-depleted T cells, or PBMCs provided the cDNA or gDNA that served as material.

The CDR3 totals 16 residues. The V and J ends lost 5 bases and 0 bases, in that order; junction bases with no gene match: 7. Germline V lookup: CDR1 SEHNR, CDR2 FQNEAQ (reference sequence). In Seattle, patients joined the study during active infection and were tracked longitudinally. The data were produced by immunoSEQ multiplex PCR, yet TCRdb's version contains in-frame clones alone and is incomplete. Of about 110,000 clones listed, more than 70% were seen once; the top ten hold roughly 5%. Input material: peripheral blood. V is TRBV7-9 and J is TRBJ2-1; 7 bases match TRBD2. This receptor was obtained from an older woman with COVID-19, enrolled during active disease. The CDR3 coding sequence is TGTGCCAGCAGCCCGTGGGGGGGAGGCTCCTACAATGAGCAGTTCTTC. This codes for CASSPWGGGSYNEQFF.